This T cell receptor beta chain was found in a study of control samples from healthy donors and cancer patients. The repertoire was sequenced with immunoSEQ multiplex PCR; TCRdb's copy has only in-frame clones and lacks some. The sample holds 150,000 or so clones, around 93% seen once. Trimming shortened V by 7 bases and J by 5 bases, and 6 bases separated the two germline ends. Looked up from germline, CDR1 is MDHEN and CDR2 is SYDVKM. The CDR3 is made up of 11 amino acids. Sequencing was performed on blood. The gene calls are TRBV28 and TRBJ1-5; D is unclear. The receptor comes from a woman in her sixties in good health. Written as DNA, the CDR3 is TGTGCCAGCACAAATGATCAGCCCCAGCATTTT. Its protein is CASTNDQPQHF.